This TCR beta chain was identified in a study of immune evolution from preneoplasia to lung adenocarcinoma. Patient tissue came from resections in Japan or China, 2014–2017. This CDR3 contains 13 residues. Between the trimmed V and J ends, which lost 5 bases and 1 base, there was a span of 8 bases. Germline assignment: CDR1 MNHEY and CDR2 SVGAGI. TCRdb's table, derived via immunoSEQ multiplex PCR, lists solely in-frame clones and lacks some. The data contain roughly 3,000 clones, 60% to 85% of them singletons. The chain is built from TRBV6-5 and TRBJ1-1; the D gene is possibly TRBD1 (5 bases). This clonotype was obtained from a person aged 55 to 79 with lung adenocarcinoma. Sequenced material: FFPE lung adenocarcinoma in situ tissue. CDR3 amino acids: CASSKTENTEAFF. CDR3 coding DNA: TGTGCCAGCAGTAAGACAGAGAACACTGAAGCTTTCTTT.